Following are 19 T cell receptor beta chains from one sample sequenced in a study of monozygotic twins with inflammatory bowel disease. After re-calling the 5' RACE reads, TCRdb lists one entry per CDR3 protein, DNA absent. This sample's table reports some 400,000 distinct CDR3 sequences. What was sequenced was blood. These receptors came from a human donor with ulcerative colitis or Crohn's disease, or a healthy co-twin of an affected twin (not recorded which).

CDR3 region: CASSFQGAPQDTQYF. The J gene is TRBJ2-3, the V gene TRBV5-4; lacking DNA, the TRBD1 call made by TCRdb goes unchecked. The CDR3 contains 15 residues. Germline values: CDR1 SGHNT, CDR2 YYREEE (reference sequence).

J is TRBJ2-1 and V is TRBV12-3 or TRBV12-4. The CDR3 contains 14 residues. The CDR3 sequence: CASSHSDRYNEQFF.

The chain joins TRBV5-1 to TRBJ2-1; absent DNA, TCRdb's TRBD2 call cannot be checked. There are 16 residues in the CDR3. From germline, CDR1 is SGHRS and CDR2 YFSETQ. The chain's CDR3 is CASSLGTVARYNEQFF.

V usage is TRBV7-8 and J usage is TRBJ1-5. This CDR3 has 14 amino acids. The germline V gene has CDR1 SGHVS and CDR2 FQNEAQ. CDR3 in amino acids: CASSLGGGGRPQHF.

The rearrangement links TRBV5-1 to TRBJ1-4. CDR3 size: 11 residues. CDR1 is SGHRS, CDR2 YFSETQ, per germline. The CDR3: CVSSLGEKLFF.

J is TRBJ2-4 and V is TRBV5-1. CDR1 and CDR2 (germline): SGHRS, YFSETQ. The CDR3 has 13 residues. CDR3 region: CASRWDPENIQYF.

The chain employs TRBV20-1 and TRBJ2-7; the TCRdb call, TRBD2, lacks DNA for checking. The CDR3 consists of 16 residues. Germline-derived CDR1 and CDR2 are DFQATT and SNEGSKA (reference sequence). CDR3 region: CSARPQRASGDYEQYF.

The chain combines TRBV29-1 with TRBJ1-1; without DNA, the TCRdb call of TRBD1 cannot be checked. The length of the CDR3 is 15 residues. In germline, CDR1 is SQVTM, CDR2 ANQGSEA. Here the CDR3 reads CSVGGFGGGNTEAFF.

The rearrangement joins TRBV5-1 to TRBJ1-6. This CDR3 has 13 amino acids. The germline V gene encodes CDR1 SGHRS and CDR2 YFSETQ. CDR3 region: CASSLDRNSPLHF.

The V call is TRBV20-1, the J call TRBJ1-3. Germline CDR1 reads DFQATT; CDR2 reads SNEGSKA (reference sequence). This CDR3 has 12 amino acids. The CDR3 region is CSAEGPGNTIYF.

This chain uses TRBV7-2 with TRBJ2-3; without DNA, the TCRdb call of TRBD1 cannot be checked. Germline CDR1 SGHTA, CDR2 FQGNSA. The CDR3 consists of 18 residues. The CDR3 here is CASSHYRVALGVTDTQYF.

The chain carries TRBV5-1 and TRBJ1-1; the TCRdb call, TRBD1, lacks DNA for checking. This CDR3 contains 15 residues. CDR1 and CDR2 from the germline V gene are SGHRS and YFSETQ. The CDR3 reads CASSSAGSLNTEAFF.

This chain joins TRBV9 and TRBJ2-7; the D call of TRBD2 rests on TCRdb alone, since no DNA is present to check it. The CDR3 consists of 15 residues. Germline V lookup: CDR1 SGDLS, CDR2 YYNGEE. CDR3 in amino acids: CASSVLGGSTSEQYF.

The genes are TRBV5-4 and TRBJ1-4; TCRdb's assignment of TRBD1 cannot be checked, as there is no DNA. Germline CDR1 is SGHNT and CDR2 is YYREEE (reference sequence). This CDR3 is built from 14 residues. The CDR3 here is CASSLQGAEEKLFF.

The CDR3 region is CASSSTPIGGNTEAFF. The chain carries TRBV5-1 and TRBJ1-1; TCRdb's D call, TRBD1, is unchecked because there is no DNA. CDR3 length: 16 amino acids. Germline V gene sequence: CDR1 SGHRS, CDR2 YFSETQ.

The chain combines TRBV7-3 with TRBJ2-1; TCRdb indicates TRBD2, and absent DNA this call remains unverified. CDR1 is SGHTA, CDR2 FQGTGA, per germline. CDR3 length: 15 residues. The CDR3 protein is CASSLMLAGSNEQFF. Full variable domain (rest looked up from reference TRBV7-3 and TRBJ2-1): GAGVSQTPSNKVTEKGKYVELRCDPISGHTALYWYRQSLGQGPEFLIYFQGTGAADDSGLPNDRFFAVRPEGSVSTLKIQRTERGDSAVYLCASSLMLAGSNEQFFGPGTRLTVL.

The gene calls are TRBV10-3 and TRBJ1-6. Germline CDR1 ENHRY, CDR2 SYGVKD. The CDR3 sequence is 16 residues long. The CDR3 sequence is CAISESTGRADSPLHF.

The V and J genes are TRBV30 and TRBJ2-2; TCRdb's D call, TRBD2, is unchecked because there is no DNA. The CDR3 spans 16 residues. In germline, CDR1 is GTSNPN, CDR2 SVGIG (reference sequence). The chain's CDR3 is CAWSPPTSENTGELFF.

The V gene is TRBV7-2, the J gene TRBJ2-5. Germline lookup yields CDR1 SGHTA and CDR2 FQGNSA. The CDR3 runs 12 residues. This CDR3 reads CASSLESQTQYF.